This T cell receptor (beta chain) originates from a study of metastatic and nonmetastatic thyroid tumors. This clone was found many times. Via MiXCR, TCRdb re-called the PCR reads. The sample lists roughly 83,000 clones; about 16% were seen once. There were no patients who had received any treatment before thyroid surgery. Germline V lookup: CDR1 LNHDA, CDR2 SQIVND (reference sequence). This CDR3 is 15 amino acids long. The V gene end was trimmed by 7 bases and the J gene end by 6 bases; junction bases not matched to a gene: 8. The source is a female donor with papillary thyroid cancer or a benign thyroid nodule (not recorded which). Some clones in this sample may be carry-over from other donors' samples. The chain employs TRBV19 and TRBJ2-1; 11 nucleotides agree with TRBD1. The sequencing sample was made of blood. CDR3 sequence (DNA): TGTGCCAGTACCAGCCCGGGACAGGGGGTCAATGAGCAGTTCTTC. Residues: CASTSPGQGVNEQFF.